The clone carrying this TCR beta chain has a count of ten or more. Its antigen is undetermined. Amplification of TCR beta CDR3 regions used RNA transcripts. Second-round multiplex PCR came after a first-round RT-PCR that employed HTBI primers. TCRdb fed the multiplex PCR reads into MiXCR, producing one record per CDR3 protein. This sample has some 160,000 distinct CDR3 sequences, with roughly two fifths found just once. This sample is part of a study of Graves' ophthalmopathy and Graves' hyperthyroidism. CDR3 length equals 16 residues. The V end lost 1 base, the J end lost 0 bases, and 9 bases lay between the germline ends. In germline, CDR1 is MGHRA, CDR2 YSYEKL. Study observations and caveats: Blood also contained most of the expanded thyroid clonotypes above 0.001 frequency.

It was from 10 ml of fresh peripheral blood that the PBMCs came. The material sequenced was peripheral blood. The receptor was isolated from a man younger than 40 with Graves' ophthalmopathy. The chain couples TRBV4-1 to TRBJ2-2; D gene ambiguous. The CDR3 spells CASSQVPGTNTGELFF. The DNA for the CDR3 is TGCGCCAGCAGCCAAGTTCCAGGAACGAACACCGGGGAGCTGTTTTTT.